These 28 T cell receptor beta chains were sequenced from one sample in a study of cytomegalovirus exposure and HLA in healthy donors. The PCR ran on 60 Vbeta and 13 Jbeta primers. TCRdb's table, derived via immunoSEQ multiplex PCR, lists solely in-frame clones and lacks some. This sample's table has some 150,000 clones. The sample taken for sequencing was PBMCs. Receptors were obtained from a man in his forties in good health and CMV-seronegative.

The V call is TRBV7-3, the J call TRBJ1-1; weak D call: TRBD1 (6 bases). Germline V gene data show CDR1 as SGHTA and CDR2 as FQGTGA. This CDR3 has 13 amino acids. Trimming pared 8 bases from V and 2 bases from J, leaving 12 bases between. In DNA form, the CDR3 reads TGTGCCAGCGGAATGGGACAAAACACTGAAGCTTTCTTT. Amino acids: CASGMGQNTEAFF.

The CDR3 DNA sequence: TGCGCCAGCAGCTTGCTAGCGGGGGGGCAAGAGACCCAGTACTTC. The encoded protein is CASSLLAGGQETQYF. The chain uses TRBV5-1 and TRBJ2-5; the match to TRBD2 covers 12 bases. The J segment lost 2 bases and the V segment lost 1 base, leaving 0 bases of the junction unmatched. CDR3 length: 15 residues. Germline lookup yields CDR1 SGHRS and CDR2 YFSETQ. Full variable domain (rest looked up from reference TRBV5-1 and TRBJ2-5): KAGVTQTPRYLIKTRGQQVTLSCSPISGHRSVSWYQQTPGQGLQFLFEYFSETQRNKGNFPGRFSGRQFSNSRSEMNVSTLELGDSALYLCASSLLAGGQETQYFGPGTRLLVL.

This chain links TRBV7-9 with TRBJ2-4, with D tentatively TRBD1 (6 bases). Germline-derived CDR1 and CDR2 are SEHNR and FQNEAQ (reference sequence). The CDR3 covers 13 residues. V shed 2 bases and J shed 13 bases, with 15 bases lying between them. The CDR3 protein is CASSLLNRERQYF. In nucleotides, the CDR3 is TGTGCCAGCAGCTTACTGAACAGGGAGAGGCAGTACTTC.

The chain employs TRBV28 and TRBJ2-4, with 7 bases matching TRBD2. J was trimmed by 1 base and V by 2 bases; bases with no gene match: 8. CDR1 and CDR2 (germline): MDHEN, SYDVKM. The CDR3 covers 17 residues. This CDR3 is CASSLSGVAGAKNIQYF. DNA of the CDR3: TGTGCCAGCAGTTTAAGCGGGGTTGCTGGGGCCAAAAACATTCAGTACTTC.

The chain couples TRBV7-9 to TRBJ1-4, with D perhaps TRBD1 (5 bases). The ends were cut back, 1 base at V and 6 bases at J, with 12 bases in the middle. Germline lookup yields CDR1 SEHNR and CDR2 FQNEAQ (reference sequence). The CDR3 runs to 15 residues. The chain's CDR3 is CASSLVSGRHEKLFF. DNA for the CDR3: TGTGCCAGCAGCTTAGTGTCAGGGCGACATGAAAAACTGTTTTTT.

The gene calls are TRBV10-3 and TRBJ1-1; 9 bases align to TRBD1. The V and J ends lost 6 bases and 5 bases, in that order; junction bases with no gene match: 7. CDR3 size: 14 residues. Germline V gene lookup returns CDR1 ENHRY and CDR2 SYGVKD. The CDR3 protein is CAISQTGGWTEAFF. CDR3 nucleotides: TGTGCCATCAGCCAAACAGGGGGCTGGACTGAAGCTTTCTTT.

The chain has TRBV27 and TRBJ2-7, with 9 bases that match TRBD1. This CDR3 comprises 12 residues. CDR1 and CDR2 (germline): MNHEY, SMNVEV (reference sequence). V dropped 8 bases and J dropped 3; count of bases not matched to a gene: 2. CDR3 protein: CASGTGNYEQYF. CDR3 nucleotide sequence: TGTGCCAGCGGGACAGGGAACTACGAGCAGTACTTC.

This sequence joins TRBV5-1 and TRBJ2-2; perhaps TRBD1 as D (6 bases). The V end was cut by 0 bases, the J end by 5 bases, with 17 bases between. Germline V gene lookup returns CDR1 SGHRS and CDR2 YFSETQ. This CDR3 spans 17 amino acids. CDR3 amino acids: CASSLEGNYRGTGELFF. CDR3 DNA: TGCGCCAGCAGCTTGGAAGGAAACTATAGGGGGACCGGGGAGCTGTTTTTT.

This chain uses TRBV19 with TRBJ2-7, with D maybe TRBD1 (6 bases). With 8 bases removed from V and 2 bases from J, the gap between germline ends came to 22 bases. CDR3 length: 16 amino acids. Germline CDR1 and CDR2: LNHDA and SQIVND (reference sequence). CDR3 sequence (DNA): TGTGCCAGTTCTGCGACAGGTGGAATCGTGACCTACGAGCAGTACTTC. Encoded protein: CASSATGGIVTYEQYF.

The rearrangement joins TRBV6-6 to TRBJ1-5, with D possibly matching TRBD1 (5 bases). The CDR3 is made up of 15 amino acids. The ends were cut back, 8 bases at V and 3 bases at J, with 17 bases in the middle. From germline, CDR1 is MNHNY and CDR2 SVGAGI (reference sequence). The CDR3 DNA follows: TGTGCCAGCGCCCGGGGGGACTCCTACAATCAGCCCCAGCATTTT. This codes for CASARGDSYNQPQHF.

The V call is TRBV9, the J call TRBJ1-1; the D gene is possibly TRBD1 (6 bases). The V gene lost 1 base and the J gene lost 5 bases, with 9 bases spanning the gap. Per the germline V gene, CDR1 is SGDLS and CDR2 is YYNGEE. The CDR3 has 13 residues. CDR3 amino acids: CASSVTGYTEAFF. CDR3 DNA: TGTGCCAGCAGCGTAACAGGGTATACTGAAGCTTTCTTT.

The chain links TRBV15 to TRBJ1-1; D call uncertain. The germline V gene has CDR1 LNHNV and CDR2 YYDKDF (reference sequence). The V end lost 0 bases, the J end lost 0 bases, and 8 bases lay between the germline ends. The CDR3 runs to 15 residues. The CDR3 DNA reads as TGTGCCACCAGCAGAGATGAGGGCATGAACACTGAAGCTTTCTTT. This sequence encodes CATSRDEGMNTEAFF.

CDR3 loop: CASSLGDRVNSPLHF. CDR3 nucleotide sequence: TGTGCCAGCAGTCTAGGGGACAGGGTGAATTCACCCCTCCACTTT. The V gene is TRBV28, the J gene TRBJ1-6; 9 bases match TRBD1. CDR1 and CDR2 (germline): MDHEN, SYDVKM. Trimming cost V 5 bases and J 7 bases; bases outside gene matches: 6. The CDR3 totals 15 residues.

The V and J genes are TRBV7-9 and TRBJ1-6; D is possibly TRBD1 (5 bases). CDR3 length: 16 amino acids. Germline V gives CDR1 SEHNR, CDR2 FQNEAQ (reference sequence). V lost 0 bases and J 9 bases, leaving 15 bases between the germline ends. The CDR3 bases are TGTGCCAGCAGCTTAGCGGACGCAGGGCCAGGTTCACCCCTCCACTTT. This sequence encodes CASSLADAGPGSPLHF.

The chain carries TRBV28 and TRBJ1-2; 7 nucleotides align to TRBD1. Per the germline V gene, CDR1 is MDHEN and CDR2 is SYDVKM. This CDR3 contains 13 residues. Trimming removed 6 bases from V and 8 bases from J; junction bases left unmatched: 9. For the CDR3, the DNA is TGTGCCAGCAGCTATGACAGGGTTTTAGGCTACACCTTC. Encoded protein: CASSYDRVLGYTF.

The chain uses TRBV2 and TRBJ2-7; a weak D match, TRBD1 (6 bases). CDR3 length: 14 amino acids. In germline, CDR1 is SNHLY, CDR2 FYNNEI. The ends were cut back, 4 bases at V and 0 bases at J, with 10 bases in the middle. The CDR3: CASSVDRNSYEQYF. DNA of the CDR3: TGTGCCAGCAGTGTTGACAGGAACTCCTACGAGCAGTACTTC.

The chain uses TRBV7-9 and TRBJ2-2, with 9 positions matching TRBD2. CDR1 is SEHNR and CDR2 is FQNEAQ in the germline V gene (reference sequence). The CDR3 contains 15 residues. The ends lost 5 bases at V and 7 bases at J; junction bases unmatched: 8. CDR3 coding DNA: TGTGCCAGCAGCCGCGTGGCGACTAGCGGCGGGGAGCTGTTTTTT. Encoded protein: CASSRVATSGGELFF.

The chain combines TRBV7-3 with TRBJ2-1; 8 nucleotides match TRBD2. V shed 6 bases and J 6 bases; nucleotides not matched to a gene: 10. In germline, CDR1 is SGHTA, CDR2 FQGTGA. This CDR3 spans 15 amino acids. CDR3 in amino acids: CASSKEVAGFNEQFF. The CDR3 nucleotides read TGTGCCAGCAGTAAAGAGGTAGCGGGATTCAATGAGCAGTTCTTC.

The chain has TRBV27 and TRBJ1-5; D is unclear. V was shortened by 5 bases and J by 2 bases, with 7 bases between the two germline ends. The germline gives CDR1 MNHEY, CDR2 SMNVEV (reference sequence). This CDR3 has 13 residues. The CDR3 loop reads CASSPNGNQPQHF. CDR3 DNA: TGTGCCAGCAGTCCCAATGGCAATCAGCCCCAGCATTTT.

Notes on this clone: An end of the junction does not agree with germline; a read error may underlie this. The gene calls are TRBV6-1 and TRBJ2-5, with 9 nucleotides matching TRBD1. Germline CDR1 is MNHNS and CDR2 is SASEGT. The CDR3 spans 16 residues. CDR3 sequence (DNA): TGTGCCAGCAGTGAAGGTGAGGGGACAGGGTCGTTTTTTTGGAACTTC. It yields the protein CASSEGEGTGSFFWNF.

CDR3 coding DNA: TGTGCCAGCAGCCCCGGGAGGCAAGAGACCCAGTACTTC. It specifies CASSPGRQETQYF. The chain links TRBV28 to TRBJ2-5, with 7 bases aligning to TRBD2. Trimming took 6 bases from V and 2 from J; bases not matched to a gene: 3. CDR3 length equals 13 residues. Germline V gene lookup returns CDR1 MDHEN and CDR2 SYDVKM.

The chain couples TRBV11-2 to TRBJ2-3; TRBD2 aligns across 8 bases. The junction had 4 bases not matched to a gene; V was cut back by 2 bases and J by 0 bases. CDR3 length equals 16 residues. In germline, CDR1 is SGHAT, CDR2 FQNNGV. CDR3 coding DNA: TGTGCCAGCAGCTTACGACAGCGGGAGAGCACAGATACGCAGTATTTT. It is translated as CASSLRQRESTDTQYF.

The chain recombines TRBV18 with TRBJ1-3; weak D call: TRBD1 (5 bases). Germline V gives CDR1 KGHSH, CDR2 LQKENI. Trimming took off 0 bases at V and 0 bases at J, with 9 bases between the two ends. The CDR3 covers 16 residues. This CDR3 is CASSPPTGLSGNTIYF. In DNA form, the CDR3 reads TGTGCCAGCTCACCACCAACGGGACTCTCTGGAAACACCATATATTTT.

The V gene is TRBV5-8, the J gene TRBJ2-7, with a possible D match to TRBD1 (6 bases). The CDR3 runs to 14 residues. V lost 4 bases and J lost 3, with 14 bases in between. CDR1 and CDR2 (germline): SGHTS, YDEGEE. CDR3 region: CASSAAGRGYEQYF. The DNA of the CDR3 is TGTGCCAGCAGCGCAGCCGGCAGGGGCTACGAGCAGTACTTC.

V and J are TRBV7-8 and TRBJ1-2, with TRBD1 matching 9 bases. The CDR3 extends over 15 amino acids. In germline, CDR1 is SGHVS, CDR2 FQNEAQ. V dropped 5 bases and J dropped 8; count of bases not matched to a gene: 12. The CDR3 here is CASSPLQRDRDGYTF. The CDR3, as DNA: TGTGCCAGCAGCCCACTACAACGGGACAGGGACGGCTACACCTTC. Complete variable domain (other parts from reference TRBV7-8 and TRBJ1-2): GAGVSQSPRYKVAKRGQDVALRCDPISGHVSLFWYQQALGQGPEFLTYFQNEAQLDKSGLPSDRFFAERPEGSVSTLKIQRTQQEDSAVYLCASSPLQRDRDGYTFGSGTRLTVV.

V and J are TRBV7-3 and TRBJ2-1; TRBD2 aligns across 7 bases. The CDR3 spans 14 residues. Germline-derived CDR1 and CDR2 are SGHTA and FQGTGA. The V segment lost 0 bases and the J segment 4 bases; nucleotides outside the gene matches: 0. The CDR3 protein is CASSLTGGYNEQFF. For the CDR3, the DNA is TGTGCCAGCAGCTTAACGGGGGGGTACAATGAGCAGTTCTTC. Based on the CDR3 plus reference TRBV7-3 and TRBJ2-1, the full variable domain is GAGVSQTPSNKVTEKGKYVELRCDPISGHTALYWYRQSLGQGPEFLIYFQGTGAADDSGLPNDRFFAVRPEGSVSTLKIQRTERGDSAVYLCASSLTGGYNEQFFGPGTRLTVL.

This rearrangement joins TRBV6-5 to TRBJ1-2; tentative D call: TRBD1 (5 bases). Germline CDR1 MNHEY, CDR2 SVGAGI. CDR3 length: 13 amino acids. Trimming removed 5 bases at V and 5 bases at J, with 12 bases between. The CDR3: CASSIRGDYGYTF. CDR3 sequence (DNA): TGTGCCAGCAGTATAAGGGGCGATTATGGCTACACCTTC.

The CDR3 nucleotides read TGTGCCAGCAAGATGGGGCAGGGGAGGGATCAGCCCCAGCATTTT. It is translated as CASKMGQGRDQPQHF. The chain couples TRBV6-1 to TRBJ1-5, with a weak D call TRBD1 (6 bases). The length of the CDR3 is 15 residues. Per germline, CDR1 MNHNS and CDR2 SASEGT. Trimming stripped 7 bases from V and 5 bases from J, with 18 bases between.